These T cell receptor beta chains were read from a single sample in a study of cytomegalovirus exposure and HLA in healthy donors. TCRdb keeps only in-frame clones here, not all; method: immunoSEQ multiplex PCR. In the table there are roughly 100,000 clones, around four fifths of which are singletons. Material: PBMCs. All receptors come from a woman between 40 and 55 years old in good health and CMV-seronegative. Each CDR3 is given with its conserved first and last residue. D genes are given only for firm matches. Some rows have no size entry. The others give once, few or many, or a class for an expanded clone.

>-|-|TRBV6-5|TRBJ1-5|15
CASSYRAGLLQPQHF
TGTGCCAGCAGTTACAGGGCAGGGTTGTTACAGCCCCAGCATTTT
>-|-|TRBV10-3|TRBJ1-1|14
CAIRPGHPNTEAFF
TGTGCCATCCGACCGGGACATCCGAACACTGAAGCTTTCTTT
>TRBD2|-|TRBV27|TRBJ2-7|16
CASSSQIAGGTYEQYF
TGTGCCAGCAGTTCCCAGATAGCGGGAGGTACCTACGAGCAGTACTTC
>-|-|TRBV10-3|TRBJ2-5|13
CAIRGGIGETQYF
TGTGCCATCCGCGGCGGGATCGGAGAGACCCAGTACTTC
>-|-|TRBV19|TRBJ2-1|15
CASSILAAPWNEQFF
TGTGCCAGTAGTATACTGGCGGCGCCATGGAATGAGCAGTTCTTC
>TRBD2|-|TRBV18|TRBJ2-3|17
CASSPLSSGSRTDTQYF
TGTGCCAGCTCACCACTTTCTAGCGGGAGTAGAACAGATACGCAGTATTTT
>-|-|TRBV5-1|TRBJ2-1|24
CASSLPPVVLARNYSLKSNNEQFF
TGCGCCAGCAGCTTGCCGCCAGTGGTGCTAGCGCGTAATTACTCCCTTAAGTCAAACAATGAGCAGTTCTTC
>TRBD2|-|TRBV5-6|TRBJ2-5|14
CASSLGAGVLEQYF
TGTGCCAGCAGCCTCGGTGCGGGAGTGTTAGAGCAGTACTTC
>TRBD1|-|TRBV10-1|TRBJ2-5|13
CASSERGQETQYF
TGCGCCAGCAGTGAGAGGGGGCAGGAGACCCAGTACTTC
>TRBD2|once|TRBV9|TRBJ2-1|16
CASSPTLAGGWNEQFF
TGTGCCAGCAGCCCAACGCTAGCGGGAGGGTGGAATGAGCAGTTCTTC
>-|-|TRBV29-1|TRBJ2-7|14
CSVVRGGSSYEQYF
TGCAGCGTTGTTAGGGGGGGGAGCTCCTACGAGCAGTACTTC
>-|-|TRBV4-2|TRBJ2-5|13
CASSSRLGQTQYF
TGTGCCAGCAGCTCACGACTAGGACAGACCCAGTACTTC
>-|few|TRBV28|TRBJ1-2|16
CASSPGQPLYPYGYTF
TGTGCCAGCAGTCCTGGACAGCCCCTGTACCCTTATGGCTACACCTTC
>TRBD1|once|TRBV7-9|TRBJ1-2|14
CSSSLGTGGYGYTF
TGTTCCAGCAGCTTAGGGACAGGCGGTTATGGCTACACCTTC
>TRBD2|-|TRBV4-2|TRBJ2-1|20
CASSQGPGLAGGGSQLEQFF
TGTGCCAGCAGCCAAGGTCCGGGACTAGCGGGGGGAGGGTCACAATTAGAGCAGTTCTTC
>-|once|TRBV4-3|TRBJ1-2|11
CASSSERGYTF
TGCGCCAGCAGCTCGGAGCGGGGCTACACCTTC
>TRBD1|-|TRBV28|TRBJ1-1|17
CASSLYKLGQSNTEAFF
TGTGCCAGCAGTTTATACAAGTTGGGACAGTCGAACACTGAAGCTTTCTTT
>TRBD1|once|TRBV9|TRBJ2-1|15
CASSLTGGAHNEQFF
TGTGCCAGCAGCTTGACAGGGGGCGCTCACAATGAGCAGTTCTTC
>TRBD1|-|TRBV7-2|TRBJ2-7|16
CASSPRGGTGSYEQYF
TGTGCCAGCAGCCCTAGGGGTGGGACAGGGTCCTACGAGCAGTACTTC
>TRBD2|once|TRBV7-2|TRBJ2-2|17
CASSLEASGSLMGELFF
TGTGCCAGCAGCTTAGAGGCTAGCGGGAGTCTTATGGGGGAGCTGTTTTTT
>TRBD1|few|TRBV19|TRBJ1-3|15
CASSGDSISGNTIYF
TGTGCCAGTAGCGGGGACAGCATCTCTGGAAACACCATATATTTT
>TRBD1|-|TRBV28|TRBJ2-7|15
CASSLDHRGPYEQYF
TGTGCCAGCAGTTTGGACCACAGGGGACCCTACGAGCAGTACTTC
>TRBD2|-|TRBV4-1|TRBJ2-7|15
CASSQGLAETYEQYF
TGCGCCAGCAGCCAAGGACTAGCGGAGACCTACGAGCAGTACTTC
>TRBD2|-|TRBV4-3|TRBJ2-5|15
CASSQAAGGRETQYF
TGCGCCAGCAGCCAAGCAGCGGGAGGACGAGAGACCCAGTACTTC
>TRBD1|-|TRBV7-7|TRBJ2-1|15
CASSAKPGQGIEQFF
TGTGCTAGCAGCGCTAAGCCGGGACAGGGTATTGAGCAGTTCTTC
>-|-|TRBV7-2|TRBJ1-6|17
CASSLRARGGIGSPLHF
TGTGCCAGCAGCTTAAGGGCCCGGGGTGGGATTGGTTCACCCCTCCACTTT
>TRBD2|-|TRBV6-5|TRBJ2-3|16
CASSSGSGRVPDTQYF
TGTGCCAGCAGTTCAGGGAGCGGGAGGGTTCCAGATACGCAGTATTTT
>TRBD1|-|TRBV7-2|TRBJ1-1|15
CASSSPGGMNTEAFF
TGTGCCAGCAGCTCCCCAGGGGGGATGAACACTGAAGCTTTCTTT
>-|-|TRBV4-3|TRBJ2-3|16
CASSQQGRSVGDTQYF
TGCGCCAGCAGCCAACAGGGCCGGTCAGTAGGGGATACGCAGTATTTT
>TRBD1|-|TRBV2|TRBJ1-4|16
CASSRGQRLFEEKLFF
TGTGCCAGCAGCCGGGGACAGAGACTTTTCGAGGAAAAACTGTTTTTT
>-|-|TRBV7-9|TRBJ2-2|15
CSSSGGISNTGELFF
TGTTCCAGCAGCGGCGGGATATCGAACACCGGGGAGCTGTTTTTT